This is a list of T cell receptor beta chains from one sample in a study of blood T cell repertoires in COVID-19. Using immunoSEQ multiplex PCR, the repertoire was profiled, and TCRdb retains in-frame clones only, with some absent. Of around 85,000 clones listed, around 88% were seen once; the top ten hold approximately 1.2%. Sequencing used PBMCs or T cells enriched from blood (not recorded which). These receptors were obtained from a woman aged 45 to 65 with acute COVID-19. The CDR3 runs from the conserved cysteine through the conserved F or W. Fields, in order: clone size, J gene, V gene, CDR3 protein. Not all rows give a size; the values are once, few, many and, for expanded clones, a class.

once TRBJ2-1 TRBV9 CASSVGLGPYNEQFF
- TRBJ1-1 TRBV7-9 CASSDRVLNTEAFF
- TRBJ1-1 TRBV14 CASSQQGRGAFF
- TRBJ1-1 TRBV29-1 CSVEVPRGNTEAFF
- TRBJ2-2 TRBV7-9 CASSLAQGTGELFF
few TRBJ2-1 TRBV7-3 CASSTGLAGGGEQFF
once TRBJ1-4 TRBV15 CATSRGLRTNEKLFF
- TRBJ1-4 TRBV2 CASSESSTNEKLFF
- TRBJ1-5 TRBV30 CAWSVRGGQPQHF
- TRBJ2-1 TRBV7-2 CASSASGRSFNEQFF
- TRBJ2-7 TRBV30 CACGLYEQYF
- TRBJ2-7 TRBV7-3 CASSAGQGPAYEQYF
- TRBJ2-7 TRBV13 CASSLGPPSGYSSYEQYF
- TRBJ1-2 TRBV7-2 CASSLKPLITGSPYGYTF
- TRBJ2-7 TRBV5-1 CASSLLNEQYF
- TRBJ2-2 TRBV10-3 CAILGQGGTGELFF
- TRBJ2-3 TRBV11-3 CASSTRDTQYF
- TRBJ2-1 TRBV5-1 CASSPGLAGGGEQFF
- TRBJ1-6 TRBV2 CASSRTGANSPLHF
- TRBJ2-2 TRBV5-4 CASSFRDRTNTGELFF
- TRBJ2-1 TRBV19 CASSIPRNEQFF
- TRBJ2-5 TRBV27 CASSPLGVETQYF
- TRBJ2-5 TRBV29-1 CSVRAPPPQETQYF
- TRBJ2-3 TRBV27 CASSLRTSGRGDTQYF
- TRBJ1-3 TRBV13 CASSSYLGTADGNTIYF
few TRBJ2-2 TRBV5-1 CASSPRQGNTGELFF
- TRBJ1-4 TRBV28 CASSSIGLENEKLFF
- TRBJ2-7 TRBV5-6 CASSLAAGGPSYEQYF
- TRBJ1-1 TRBV29-1 CSVEGVARGAFF
- TRBJ1-2 TRBV28 CASKGDNYGYTF
- TRBJ2-2 TRBV27 CASTGYEGRGGAGELFF
few TRBJ2-7 TRBV4-2 CASSQYTGTSTGYEQYF
- TRBJ2-2 TRBV19 CASSIAHRGIGELFF
- TRBJ1-4 TRBV7-9 CASSLGGANEKLFF
- TRBJ1-2 TRBV29-1 CSALGGDYGYTF
few TRBJ2-2 TRBV10-1 CASSETYSGRRTGELFF
- TRBJ2-3 TRBV19 CASRLAGGGTDTQYF
- TRBJ2-5 TRBV5-1 CASSSSQETQYF
once TRBJ2-3 TRBV19 CASSMGQGGSDTQYF
- TRBJ1-5 TRBV5-3 CAWDGQEDPPQHF
- TRBJ1-5 TRBV2 CASSEGQGNQPQHF
- TRBJ2-5 TRBV5-4 CASSLTSGAFQETQYF